These 4 T cell receptor beta chains were sequenced from one sample in a study of OX40 agonist ivuxolimab in advanced cancers. Clones were read by immunoSEQ multiplex PCR, and TCRdb kept only the in-frame ones, dropping some. The sample contains 35,000 to 45,000 clones, 82% of which appear only once. The sample in question was CD4+ or CD8+ T cells sorted from blood, obtained in a trial of the OX40 agonist ivuxolimab. The receptors stem from an adult with an advanced solid tumor such as melanoma, head and neck, liver or kidney cancer.

This chain links TRBV14 with TRBJ1-2; D possibly corresponds to TRBD1 (6 bases). V lost 6 bases to trimming and J lost 2 bases, with 19 bases between them. CDR1 is SGHDN, CDR2 FVKESK, per germline. The CDR3 is 16 amino acids. The DNA for the CDR3 is TGTGCCAGCAGTCCGGAATACCGACAGGAAAACTATGGCTACACCTTC. Its translation is CASSPEYRQENYGYTF.

This chain connects TRBV5-1 to TRBJ1-3; no definite D call. The CDR3 totals 15 residues. Trimming took off 0 bases at V and 4 bases at J, with 11 bases between the two ends. CDR1 and CDR2 from the germline V gene are SGHRS and YFSETQ. CDR3 amino acids: CASSLDSAAGNTIYF. In DNA form, the CDR3 reads TGCGCCAGCAGCTTGGATTCGGCGGCCGGAAACACCATATATTTT. The full variable domain, its missing parts supplied by reference TRBV5-1 and TRBJ1-3, is KAGVTQTPRYLIKTRGQQVTLSCSPISGHRSVSWYQQTPGQGLQFLFEYFSETQRNKGNFPGRFSGRQFSNSRSEMNVSTLELGDSALYLCASSLDSAAGNTIYFGEGSWLTVV.

V usage is TRBV7-2 and J usage is TRBJ2-5; TRBD2 aligns across 9 bases. The V gene end was trimmed by 1 base and the J gene end by 0 bases; junction bases not matched to a gene: 9. Germline lookup yields CDR1 SGHTA and CDR2 FQGNSA. There are 18 residues in the CDR3. The CDR3, as DNA: TGTGCCAGCAGCTTAGTGGTCGCGGGGGGGAAAGACCAAGAGACCCAGTACTTC. Encoded protein: CASSLVVAGGKDQETQYF.

This clone has more than one count but fewer than ten. V and J are TRBV7-9 and TRBJ1-1; possible D gene TRBD1, 5 bases. The germline V gene has CDR1 SEHNR and CDR2 FQNEAQ (reference sequence). The CDR3 runs to 14 residues. Between the trimmed V and J ends, which lost 5 bases and 4 bases, there was a span of 14 bases. In nucleotides, the CDR3 is TGTGCCAGCAGCGGACACAGAGGTAGCACTGAAGCTTTCTTT. This codes for CASSGHRGSTEAFF.